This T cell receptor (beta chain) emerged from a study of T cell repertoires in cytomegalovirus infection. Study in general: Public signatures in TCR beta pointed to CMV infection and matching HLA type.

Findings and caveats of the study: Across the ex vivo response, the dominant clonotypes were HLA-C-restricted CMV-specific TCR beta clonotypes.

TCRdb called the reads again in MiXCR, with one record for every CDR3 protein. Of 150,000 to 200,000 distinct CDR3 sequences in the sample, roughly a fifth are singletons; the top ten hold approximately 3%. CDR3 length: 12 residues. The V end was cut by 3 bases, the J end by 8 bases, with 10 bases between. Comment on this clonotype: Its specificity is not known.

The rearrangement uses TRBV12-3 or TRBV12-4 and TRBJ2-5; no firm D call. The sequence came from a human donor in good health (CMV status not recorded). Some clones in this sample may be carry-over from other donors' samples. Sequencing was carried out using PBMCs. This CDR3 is CASSLGWSTQYF. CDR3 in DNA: TGTGCCAGCAGTTTGGGGTGGAGTACCCAGTACTTC.